A single sample gave rise to the 19 T cell receptor beta chains below, sequenced in a study of technical replicates of blood from several donors. Generated by immunoSEQ multiplex PCR, the TCRdb table keeps only in-frame clones and is missing some. Here the sample spans about 7,200 clones, 90% to 96% being singletons. The material sequenced was PBMCs. Receptor source: a human donor in good health.

This chain connects TRBV6-1 to TRBJ2-3, with 7 bases that match TRBD2. V lost 3 bases to trimming and J lost 2 bases; unmatched junction nucleotides: 5. The CDR3 contains 15 residues. CDR1 is MNHNS, CDR2 SASEGT, per germline. Here the CDR3 DNA reads TGTGCCAGCAGTGATTATGCGGGAGACACAGATACGCAGTATTTT. Protein: CASSDYAGDTDTQYF.

The chain is built from TRBV4-1 and TRBJ2-1; the D gene is possibly TRBD2 (6 bases). Trimming pared 3 bases from V and 3 bases from J, leaving 15 bases between. CDR1 is MGHRA, CDR2 YSYEKL, per germline. CDR3 length equals 16 residues. This CDR3 is CASSQGRDSIYNEQFF. CDR3 bases: TGCGCCAGCAGCCAGGGACGGGACTCCATCTACAATGAGCAGTTCTTC.

This rearrangement joins TRBV27 to TRBJ2-6, with no clear D. The V gene's germline CDR1 is MNHEY and CDR2 SMNVEV (reference sequence). The CDR3 runs to 16 residues. V gave up 3 bases and J gave up 0 bases, with 9 bases separating them. The CDR3 loop reads CASSFGRLSGANVLTF. CDR3 nucleotides: TGTGCCAGCAGTTTTGGTCGACTCTCTGGGGCCAACGTCCTGACTTTC.

The V and J genes are TRBV6-6 and TRBJ2-7, with D possibly matching TRBD2 (6 bases). With 6 bases removed from V and 2 bases from J, the gap between germline ends came to 17 bases. CDR3 size: 15 residues. Germline loops: CDR1 MNHNY, CDR2 SVGAGI (reference sequence). CDR3 amino acids: CASREGVDIPYEQYF. Here the CDR3 DNA reads TGTGCCAGCAGGGAGGGCGTCGACATACCCTACGAGCAGTACTTC.

The V and J genes are TRBV11-2 and TRBJ2-3; TRBD2 is a possible D gene (6 bases). Per germline, CDR1 SGHAT and CDR2 FQNNGV. Trimming removed 1 base from V and 1 base from J, with 9 bases in between. CDR3 length equals 15 residues. The CDR3 loop reads CASSLAGARTDTQYF. The CDR3 DNA is TGTGCCAGCAGCTTAGCGGGAGCTCGCACAGATACGCAGTATTTT.

The chain links TRBV6-8 to TRBJ2-7; 14 bases match TRBD2. CDR1 and CDR2 from the germline V gene are MNHGY and SAAAGT. Losses at the gene ends were 6 bases for V and 2 bases for J; bases not matched to a gene: 15. CDR3 length: 19 residues. CDR3 nucleotides: TGTGCCAGCAGAAACCCGACAGGGACTAGCGGGAGAGTCCCCTACGAGCAGTACTTC. Translating gives CASRNPTGTSGRVPYEQYF.

This chain connects TRBV10-3 to TRBJ1-1; D is perhaps TRBD1 (6 bases). V dropped 9 bases and J dropped 0 bases, with 11 bases sitting between them. This CDR3 has 13 amino acids. Germline-derived CDR1 and CDR2 are ENHRY and SYGVKD. CDR3 in DNA: TGTGCCATTATGACAGGAATGAACACTGAAGCTTTCTTT. This translates into CAIMTGMNTEAFF.

This chain uses TRBV5-6 with TRBJ2-2; no clear D gene. V was shortened by 7 bases and J by 1 base, with 8 bases between the two germline ends. Germline values: CDR1 SGHDT, CDR2 YYEEEE. The CDR3 spans 13 residues. CDR3 region: CASRQLNTGELFF. In DNA form, the CDR3 reads TGTGCCAGCCGACAACTGAACACCGGGGAGCTGTTTTTT.

The rearrangement joins TRBV27 to TRBJ2-7; TRBD2 is a possible D gene (5 bases). Germline CDR1 reads MNHEY; CDR2 reads SMNVEV (reference sequence). Trimming left V 3 bases short and J 2 bases short, with 11 bases between. The CDR3 is made up of 14 amino acids. CDR3 sequence: CASSFTVGAYEQYF. CDR3 nucleotides: TGTGCCAGCAGTTTCACCGTCGGGGCCTACGAGCAGTACTTC.

This chain connects TRBV2 to TRBJ1-5, with 7 bases lining up with TRBD1. This CDR3 is built from 16 residues. Germline CDR1 and CDR2: SNHLY and FYNNEI. Trimming cost V 4 bases and J 2 bases; bases outside gene matches: 8. The DNA for the CDR3 is TGTGCCAGCAGTGCAGAGACAGGGTTTCGCAATCAGCCCCAGCATTTT. Amino acid sequence: CASSAETGFRNQPQHF.

The rearrangement links TRBV27 to TRBJ2-7; 9 bases are a match to TRBD1. Trimming took 6 bases from V and 5 from J; bases not matched to a gene: 5. The CDR3 totals 13 residues. The germline gives CDR1 MNHEY, CDR2 SMNVEV (reference sequence). CDR3 DNA: TGTGCCAGCAGGACCGGGACAGGGAACGAGCAGTACTTC. Its translation is CASRTGTGNEQYF.

The chain combines TRBV29-1 with TRBJ2-1, with 11 bases identical to TRBD2. The CDR3 extends over 14 amino acids. CDR1 is SQVTM and CDR2 is ANQGSEA in the germline V gene. The V gene end was trimmed by 4 bases and the J gene end by 2 bases; junction bases not matched to a gene: 1. In DNA form, the CDR3 reads TGCAGCGTTGCTAGCGGGGGGACCTACAATGAGCAGTTCTTC. As protein: CSVASGGTYNEQFF.

This CDR3 is CASNSSWVQTLNTEAFF. Written as DNA, the CDR3 is TGTGCCAGCAACTCGAGCTGGGTTCAGACATTGAACACTGAAGCTTTCTTT. The J gene is TRBJ1-1, the V gene TRBV27; D gene unclear. CDR1 MNHEY and CDR2 SMNVEV come from the germline V gene (reference sequence). There are 17 residues in the CDR3. V was shortened by 7 bases and J by 0 bases, with 21 bases between the two germline ends.

This clone was observed once. The chain uses TRBV4-1 and TRBJ2-6; possible D gene TRBD2, 6 bases. With 1 base removed from V and 0 bases from J, the gap between germline ends came to 19 bases. The CDR3 is 20 amino acids. Germline CDR1 MGHRA, CDR2 YSYEKL. The CDR3 protein is CASSQGGERAILSGANVLTF. DNA of the CDR3: TGCGCCAGCAGCCAAGGGGGGGAAAGGGCCATTCTCTCTGGGGCCAACGTCCTGACTTTC.

The chain is built from TRBV27 and TRBJ2-5, with 10 bases fitting TRBD1. CDR1 and CDR2 from the germline V gene are MNHEY and SMNVEV (reference sequence). There are 15 residues in the CDR3. With V trimmed by 5 bases and J by 4 bases, 7 bases remained unmatched. The CDR3 DNA reads as TGTGCCAGCAGTCACCGGGACAGGGGAAGAGAGACCCAGTACTTC. Translated: CASSHRDRGRETQYF.

This sequence joins TRBV7-6 and TRBJ2-5; D perhaps matches TRBD1 (5 bases). The CDR3 has 16 residues. Germline V lookup: CDR1 SGHVS, CDR2 FNYEAQ. Trimming shortened V by 4 bases and J by 4 bases, and 19 bases separated the two germline ends. The DNA for the CDR3 is TGTGCCAGCAGCTCTCCTCCCTTCGACAGAATAGAGACCCAGTACTTC. It translates to CASSSPPFDRIETQYF.

The chain is built from TRBV15 and TRBJ2-7, with 7 bases matching TRBD1. Germline trimming cut 5 bases from V and 4 bases from J; bases unmatched to any gene: 11. CDR1 and CDR2 from the germline V gene are LNHNV and YYDKDF (reference sequence). This CDR3 is built from 15 residues. DNA of the CDR3: TGTGCCACCAGCGCCTCGACAGGGCAAGGGTACGAGCAGTACTTC. It yields the protein CATSASTGQGYEQYF.

The rearrangement uses TRBV5-1 and TRBJ2-3; D not resolved. CDR3 length: 13 residues. Germline V gene sequence: CDR1 SGHRS, CDR2 YFSETQ. Trimming left V 0 bases short and J 4 bases short, with 6 bases between. The chain's CDR3 is CASSLVVADTQYF. DNA for the CDR3: TGCGCCAGCAGCTTGGTGGTAGCAGATACGCAGTATTTT.

This clone was detected once. The rearrangement joins TRBV6-5 to TRBJ2-2; the D gene is possibly TRBD1 (6 bases). The germline V gene encodes CDR1 MNHEY and CDR2 SVGAGI. CDR3 length: 15 amino acids. V lost 10 bases and J lost 7, with 22 bases in between. CDR3 sequence (DNA): TGTGCCACCGGACGCCCAGGGGTATTTGGCGGGGAGCTGTTTTTT. It specifies CATGRPGVFGGELFF.